This T cell receptor beta chain was identified during a study of blood T cells in healthy people across ages. After removal of 5 bases from V and 0 bases from J, the junction contained 8 bases not matched to a gene. The length of the CDR3 is 17 residues. CDR1 is SGHAT, CDR2 FQNNGV, per germline. PCR was performed a second time for roughly 7 to 12 cycles using a sample-barcoded 5' primer and a J-beta primer mix. Unique molecular identifiers of 12 random nucleotides labeled each cDNA. MiXCR, run by TCRdb on the 5' RACE reads, gives a single entry per CDR3 protein. Seen here are approximately 1,000,000 distinct CDR3 sequences, 40% to 55% observed once, and the top ten hold 18%. A note on this clonotype: Its antigen is as yet unknown.

Notes on the study in general: While age rose, TCR beta diversity per million T cells dropped in a roughly linear way. When set beside aged donors, long-lived donors presented more naive CD4+ cells and higher diversity. Researchers judged that diversity estimates from one million T cells fell short of true values.

Sequencing used blood. The TCR sequence derives from an older woman in good health. The chain combines TRBV11-2 with TRBJ2-1; 9 nucleotides agree with TRBD1. The CDR3 region is CASSHKMTGGSYNEQFF. DNA for the CDR3: TGTGCCAGCAGCCACAAAATGACAGGGGGCTCCTACAATGAGCAGTTCTTC.